Following are 29 T cell receptor beta chains from one sample sequenced in a study of CD8 T cells in Susac syndrome. Random hexamers primed reverse transcription of about 0.45 to 1 ug RNA. TCRdb re-called the immunoSEQ multiplex PCR reads through MiXCR, storing one row per CDR3 protein. Seen here are 150,000 to 200,000 distinct CDR3 sequences, around 96% observed once, and the top ten hold 0.15% to 0.2%. Sequencing input: CD8+ T cells from PBMCs. These receptors originate from a human donor with multiple sclerosis.

The chain joins TRBV3-1 to TRBJ1-5; D unresolved. Trimming removed 0 bases from V and 7 bases from J, with 7 bases in between. Germline lookup yields CDR1 LGHDT and CDR2 YNNKEL (reference sequence). The CDR3 extends over 13 amino acids. The DNA of the CDR3 is TGTGCCAGCAGCCAAGATGGCGGCCAGCCCCAGCATTTT. Its protein product is CASSQDGGQPQHF.

The genes are TRBV20-1 and TRBJ2-1; D uncertain. The germline V gene has CDR1 DFQATT and CDR2 SNEGSKA (reference sequence). V was clipped by 5 bases and J by 1 base, with 15 bases between them. This CDR3 comprises 15 residues. The DNA of the CDR3 is TGCAGTGCTCCCCCGATTAGCTGGTCCTACAATGAGCAGTTCTTC. It yields the protein CSAPPISWSYNEQFF.

The chain links TRBV20-1 to TRBJ2-3; D possibly corresponds to TRBD2 (6 bases). Per the germline V gene, CDR1 is DFQATT and CDR2 is SNEGSKA (reference sequence). The CDR3 runs 16 residues. The ends were cut back, 3 bases at V and 4 bases at J, with 20 bases in the middle. This CDR3 is CSASAPGREFPDTQYF. CDR3 bases: TGCAGTGCTAGTGCCCCGGGTCGGGAGTTCCCAGATACGCAGTATTTT.

The chain has TRBV3-1 and TRBJ2-7; 7 bases map to TRBD2. The CDR3 covers 15 residues. Germline trimming cut 3 bases from V and 2 bases from J; bases unmatched to any gene: 7. CDR1 is LGHDT and CDR2 is YNNKEL in the germline V gene (reference sequence). The CDR3 here is CASSHYDREAYEQYF. The CDR3 bases are TGTGCCAGCAGCCATTATGACCGGGAGGCCTACGAGCAGTACTTC.

J is TRBJ2-1 and V is TRBV15, with 11 bases fitting TRBD1. In germline, CDR1 is LNHNV, CDR2 YYDKDF (reference sequence). This CDR3 comprises 16 residues. Trimming cost V 1 base and J 6 bases; bases outside gene matches: 5. The CDR3 is CATSRVRDRGFNEQFF. The DNA of the CDR3 is TGTGCCACCAGCAGAGTCCGGGACAGGGGGTTCAATGAGCAGTTCTTC.

This chain connects TRBV4-1 to TRBJ2-1; 9 bases align to TRBD2. V was clipped by 8 bases and J by 5 bases; unmatched bases: 7. The CDR3 is 14 amino acids. Germline CDR1 reads MGHRA; CDR2 reads YSYEKL. The DNA of the CDR3 is TGCGCCAGCCATTATAGCGGGAGTGACAATGAGCAGTTCTTC. It yields the protein CASHYSGSDNEQFF.

The chain combines TRBV12-3 or TRBV12-4 with TRBJ2-1; 9 bases align to TRBD1. This CDR3 is built from 15 residues. Unmatched junction bases numbered 12, after V lost 7 bases and J lost 8 bases. The CDR3 protein is CASTQGGQGLHEQFF. The CDR3 coding sequence is TGTGCCAGCACCCAGGGGGGACAGGGACTCCATGAGCAGTTCTTC.

The chain has TRBV25-1 and TRBJ1-2, with D perhaps TRBD1 (5 bases). This CDR3 is 17 amino acids long. Trimming cost V 7 bases and J 1 base, with 22 bases left between them. Per germline, CDR1 MGHDK and CDR2 SYGVNS. CDR3 residues: CASIGYVRDGDNYGYTF. The DNA for the CDR3 is TGTGCCAGCATAGGCTACGTCCGGGACGGTGATAACTATGGCTACACCTTC.

The chain has TRBV9 and TRBJ2-3; D ambiguous. CDR1 is SGDLS, CDR2 YYNGEE, per germline. Trimming took 0 bases from V and 6 from J, leaving 8 bases between them. This CDR3 is 13 amino acids long. CDR3 in DNA: TGTGCCAGCAGCGTAGTTAGATCCGATACGCAGTATTTT. Translation: CASSVVRSDTQYF.

The J gene is TRBJ2-5, the V gene TRBV7-2; D possibly matches TRBD1 or TRBD2 (5 bases each). Deletions cut 1 base from V and 5 bases from J, with 11 bases between. Germline V CDR1 and CDR2: SGHTA, FQGNSA. The CDR3 spans 14 residues. The DNA of the CDR3 is TGTGCCAGCAGCTTAGTCCCGGGGCGGGAGACCCAGTACTTC. Protein: CASSLVPGRETQYF. Based on the CDR3 plus reference TRBV7-2 and TRBJ2-5, the full variable domain is GAGVSQSPSNKVTEKGKDVELRCDPISGHTALYWYRQSLGQGLEFLIYFQGNSAPDKSGLPSDRFSAERTGGSVSTLTIQRTQQEDSAVYLCASSLVPGRETQYFGPGTRLLVL.

The chain employs TRBV12-3 or TRBV12-4 and TRBJ2-7; possibly TRBD1 for D (6 bases). Trimming cost V 3 bases and J 1 base, with 7 bases left between them. This CDR3 has 13 amino acids. The CDR3 DNA is TGTGCCAGCAGTTTTCAGGGGTCCTACGAGCAGTACTTC. Protein sequence: CASSFQGSYEQYF.

Here the CDR3 reads CASSRISANTGELFF. CDR3 coding DNA: TGTGCCAGCAGTCGAATTTCCGCGAACACCGGGGAGCTGTTTTTT. The genes are TRBV7-9 and TRBJ2-2; D gene uncertain. CDR3 length: 15 residues. The V gene's germline CDR1 is SEHNR and CDR2 FQNEAQ (reference sequence). Trimming removed 6 bases from V and 0 bases from J, with 11 bases in between.

The rearrangement uses TRBV7-9 and TRBJ2-7; 7 positions match TRBD2. Germline CDR1 and CDR2: SEHNR and FQNEAQ (reference sequence). V trimming: 5 bases; J trimming: 5 bases; junction bases outside the gene matches: 15. The CDR3 contains 16 residues. The CDR3 reads CASSPSGEVFGDEQYF. The CDR3, as DNA: TGTGCCAGCAGCCCCAGCGGGGAGGTTTTCGGCGACGAGCAGTACTTC.

V gene TRBV20-1 combines with J gene TRBJ2-7; TRBD1 matches 12 bases. The CDR3 spans 14 residues. V trimming: 6 bases; J trimming: 3 bases; junction bases outside the gene matches: 6. CDR1 and CDR2 (germline): DFQATT, SNEGSKA (reference sequence). CDR3 sequence: CSARDRGLDYEQYF. The CDR3, as DNA: TGCAGTGCCAGGGACAGGGGGCTTGACTACGAGCAGTACTTC.

V and J are TRBV28 and TRBJ2-1; D uncertain. The CDR3 spans 13 residues. Germline V gene sequence: CDR1 MDHEN, CDR2 SYDVKM. Trimming took 7 bases from V and 4 from J, leaving 11 bases between them. CDR3 protein: CASTTEPYNEQFF. The DNA for the CDR3 is TGTGCCAGCACTACGGAGCCTTACAATGAGCAGTTCTTC.

The chain combines TRBV7-6 with TRBJ2-7; D perhaps matches TRBD2 (5 bases). CDR1 and CDR2 (germline): SGHVS, FNYEAQ. The CDR3 loop spans 15 amino acids. The V gene lost 5 bases and the J gene lost 2 bases, with 16 bases spanning the gap. The DNA of the CDR3 is TGTGCCAGCAGCCCTACGGGAACCCTAGCCTACGAGCAGTACTTC. It is translated as CASSPTGTLAYEQYF.

This chain links TRBV27 with TRBJ1-3; perhaps TRBD1 as D (6 bases). Germline CDR1 MNHEY, CDR2 SMNVEV (reference sequence). With 6 bases removed from V and 2 bases from J, the gap between germline ends came to 8 bases. This CDR3 comprises 13 residues. CDR3 coding DNA: TGTGCCAGCAGCCGGACAGCTGGAAACACCATATATTTT. Protein product: CASSRTAGNTIYF.

The rearrangement links TRBV11-2 to TRBJ2-1; no clear D gene. Germline lookup yields CDR1 SGHAT and CDR2 FQNNGV. The CDR3 extends over 12 amino acids. V lost 5 bases, J lost 10 bases, and 12 bases lay in between. This chain's CDR3 is CASSPPQVEQFF. The CDR3 bases are TGTGCCAGCAGCCCCCCCCAGGTCGAGCAGTTCTTC.

This chain joins TRBV7-3 and TRBJ2-7; no clear D gene. This CDR3 spans 13 amino acids. Trimming stripped 1 base from V and 2 bases from J, with 6 bases between. The germline gives CDR1 SGHTA, CDR2 FQGTGA. CDR3: CASSLNFAYEQYF. CDR3 sequence (DNA): TGTGCCAGCAGCTTAAACTTTGCCTACGAGCAGTACTTC.

This chain joins TRBV9 and TRBJ1-5; no firm D call. CDR1 SGDLS and CDR2 YYNGEE come from the germline V gene. V was pared by 3 bases and J by 5 bases, with 15 bases between. This CDR3 has 15 residues. CDR3 loop: CASSDSPGRHQPQHF. The CDR3 coding sequence is TGTGCCAGCAGCGACAGTCCGGGAAGACATCAGCCCCAGCATTTT.

This sequence joins TRBV28 and TRBJ2-3; TRBD2 matches at 8 bases. Germline V gives CDR1 MDHEN, CDR2 SYDVKM. With V trimmed by 5 bases and J by 0 bases, 7 bases remained unmatched. The CDR3 covers 16 residues. CDR3 DNA sequence: TGTGCCAGCAGTCCGACTAGCGACTTAAGCACAGATACGCAGTATTTT. Translating it yields CASSPTSDLSTDTQYF.

This sequence joins TRBV2 and TRBJ2-1; D is ambiguous. V was clipped by 11 bases and J by 1 base, with 9 bases between them. CDR1 and CDR2 from the germline V gene are SNHLY and FYNNEI. The CDR3 totals 12 residues. The CDR3 nucleotides are TGTGCCCAACCCCTGTCCTACAATGAGCAGTTCTTC. As protein: CAQPLSYNEQFF. The variable domain in full, completed from reference TRBV2 and TRBJ2-1, reads EPEVTQTPSHQVTQMGQEVILRCVPISNHLYFYWYRQILGQKVEFLVSFYNNEISEKSEIFDDQFSVERPDGSNFTLKIRSTKLEDSAMYFCAQPLSYNEQFFGPGTRLTVL.

The CDR3 coding sequence is TGTGCCAGCAGTCCAAGAACAGGGATCTACGAGCAGTACTTC. Protein: CASSPRTGIYEQYF. The rearrangement links TRBV27 to TRBJ2-7; tentative D call: TRBD1 (6 bases). With 5 bases removed from V and 3 bases from J, the gap between germline ends came to 14 bases. The CDR3 length is 14 residues. Germline V gene data show CDR1 as MNHEY and CDR2 as SMNVEV (reference sequence).

This clonotype was seen just once. The CDR3: CASSLASTGGWVGYTF. The CDR3 bases are TGTGCCAGCAGCTTAGCTTCGACAGGGGGCTGGGTTGGCTACACCTTC. The genes are TRBV7-8 and TRBJ1-2; TRBD1 matches at 10 bases. V gave up 0 bases and J gave up 7 bases; unmatched junction bases: 8. The CDR3 is 16 amino acids. The germline V gene has CDR1 SGHVS and CDR2 FQNEAQ.

This chain connects TRBV5-1 to TRBJ2-1, with 7 positions matching TRBD1. Trimming at V came to 2 bases and at J to 5 bases, leaving 4 bases not matched to a gene. CDR3 size: 14 residues. Per germline, CDR1 SGHRS and CDR2 YFSETQ. The CDR3 protein is CASSFSGGHNEQFF. Written as DNA, the CDR3 is TGCGCCAGCAGCTTTTCAGGGGGACACAATGAGCAGTTCTTC.

The chain links TRBV14 to TRBJ2-7; the D is unclear. Germline V gene data show CDR1 as SGHDN and CDR2 as FVKESK. The CDR3 extends over 15 amino acids. Deletions cut 1 base from V and 3 bases from J, with 13 bases between. The CDR3 nucleotides read TGTGCCAGCAGCCAAGGTTTAGGCGTGGGCTACGAGCAGTACTTC. Translated: CASSQGLGVGYEQYF.

This chain uses TRBV29-1 with TRBJ2-1; unclear D gene. The germline V and J ends were trimmed by 4 bases and 9 bases, with 4 bases remaining between them. The CDR3 is 9 amino acids. The V gene's germline CDR1 is SQVTM and CDR2 ANQGSEA. The CDR3 DNA sequence: TGCAGCGTTGGGAGTGAGCAGTTCTTC. The encoded protein is CSVGSEQFF.

The chain links TRBV29-1 to TRBJ2-5, with 7 bases identical to TRBD2. CDR1 and CDR2 (germline): SQVTM, ANQGSEA. The V gene end was trimmed by 5 bases and the J gene end by 4 bases; junction bases not matched to a gene: 7. The CDR3 length is 13 residues. The CDR3 bases are TGCAGCGTTTGGGCGGGGGTTGGAGAGACCCAGTACTTC. As protein: CSVWAGVGETQYF.

This clonotype was seen a single time. This chain connects TRBV3-1 to TRBJ2-6; no reliable D call. This CDR3 has 18 residues. Trimming cost V 5 bases and J 0 bases, with 17 bases left between them. Germline V gene sequence: CDR1 LGHDT, CDR2 YNNKEL (reference sequence). CDR3 sequence (DNA): TGTGCCAGCAGCTCTCAAGGGTTTAGGTACTCTGGGGCCAACGTCCTGACTTTC. It yields the protein CASSSQGFRYSGANVLTF.